This TCR beta chain was identified in a study of CD8 T cells in Susac syndrome. The authors reverse transcribed roughly 0.5 to 1 ug RNA with random hexamers. TCRdb fed the immunoSEQ multiplex PCR reads into MiXCR, producing one record per CDR3 protein. This table has 120,000 to 150,000 distinct CDR3 sequences, approximately 93% appearing once. The V and J ends lost 5 bases and 8 bases, in that order; junction bases with no gene match: 9. The CDR3 is 14 amino acids. This TCR came from a human donor in good health. V usage is TRBV12-3 or TRBV12-4 and J usage is TRBJ1-2, with 9 bases that match TRBD1. Sample: CD4+ T cells from PBMCs. The CDR3 sequence is CASSPWGQGGGYTF. DNA of the CDR3: TGTGCCAGCAGTCCTTGGGGACAGGGAGGCGGCTACACCTTC.